This entry lists 12 T cell receptor beta chains sequenced from one sample in a study of T cells in Graves' hyperthyroidism and ophthalmopathy. Using RNA transcripts as the source, TCR beta CDR3 regions were amplified. In the first-round RT-PCR of the TCR CDR3, the HTBI primer set was used. TCRdb ran MiXCR on the multiplex PCR reads and lists one entry per CDR3 protein. The table records roughly 380,000 distinct CDR3 sequences, 13% of them present only once. Material: blood. The receptors originated from a man in his thirties or forties with Graves' hyperthyroidism that later progressed to Graves' ophthalmopathy.

A few counts support this clonotype. CDR3 in amino acids: CASRGLTNEKLFF. CDR3 nucleotide sequence: TGCGCCAGCAGAGGACTGACTAATGAAAAACTGTTTTTT. The V gene is TRBV5-1, the J gene TRBJ1-4, with D unresolved. Trimming stripped 5 bases from V and 2 bases from J, with 7 bases between. Germline CDR1 and CDR2: SGHRS and YFSETQ. The CDR3 is 13 residues long.

Only a few counts were recorded for this clonotype. The rearrangement joins TRBV7-9 to TRBJ1-1, with D uncertain. The germline V gene encodes CDR1 SEHNR and CDR2 FQNEAQ (reference sequence). V lost 3 bases and J lost 3, with 5 bases in between. The CDR3 runs 12 residues. This chain's CDR3 is CASSFMDTEAFF. Written as DNA, the CDR3 is TGTGCCAGCAGCTTCATGGACACTGAAGCTTTCTTT. Drawing the rest from reference TRBV7-9 and TRBJ1-1, the complete variable domain is DTGVSQNPRHKITKRGQNVTFRCDPISEHNRLYWYRQTLGQGPEFLTYFQNEAQLEKSRLLSDRFSAERPKGSFSTLEIQRTEQGDSAMYLCASSFMDTEAFFGQGTRLTVV.

Only a few counts were recorded for this clonotype. It may be a read error: a sequence one base away is much more abundant. The chain employs TRBV3-1 and TRBJ1-2; D gene ambiguous. CDR1 LGHDT and CDR2 YNNKEL come from the germline V gene (reference sequence). The CDR3 runs 12 residues. The CDR3 nucleotides read TGTGCCAACAGCGCGCCCCACTATGGCTACACCTTC. Translating gives CANSAPHYGYTF.

A few counts support this clonotype. The chain carries TRBV18 and TRBJ1-1, with TRBD1 identical over 7 bases. J lost 5 bases, V lost 6 bases, and 9 bases had no gene match. Germline assignment: CDR1 KGHSH and CDR2 LQKENI. The CDR3 runs 14 residues. The chain's CDR3 is CASSLQGRVTEAFF. Here the CDR3 DNA reads TGTGCCAGCTCTTTACAGGGGAGGGTTACTGAAGCTTTCTTT.

V gene TRBV29-1 combines with J gene TRBJ2-1; 9 bases are a match to TRBD1. The CDR3 length is 13 residues. V trimming: 7 bases; J trimming: 6 bases; junction bases outside the gene matches: 7. Germline assignment: CDR1 SQVTM and CDR2 ANQGSEA. The CDR3 DNA sequence: TGCAGCGAAACAGGGGGCGCGGGCAATGAGCAGTTCTTC. As protein: CSETGGAGNEQFF.

This clonotype was seen more than once but under ten times. V gene TRBV5-1 combines with J gene TRBJ2-2; D might be TRBD2 (6 bases). V lost 2 bases to trimming and J lost 5 bases, with 16 bases between them. Germline CDR1 SGHRS, CDR2 YFSETQ. The CDR3 contains 16 residues. Here the CDR3 reads CASSFSGLPGTGELFF. The CDR3 bases are TGCGCCAGCAGCTTTTCGGGACTTCCGGGGACCGGGGAGCTGTTTTTT.

This sequence joins TRBV11-2 and TRBJ2-2; 9 nucleotides agree with TRBD1. After removal of 2 bases from V and 5 bases from J, the junction contained 6 bases not matched to a gene. Germline V gene lookup returns CDR1 SGHAT and CDR2 FQNNGV. The CDR3 runs 16 residues. DNA for the CDR3: TGTGCCAGCAGCTTATGGGGACAGGGAAGGACCGGGGAGCTGTTTTTT. Translated: CASSLWGQGRTGELFF.

This clonotype was recorded at least ten times. The V and J genes are TRBV28 and TRBJ1-4; D not certain. This CDR3 is 15 amino acids long. Deletions cut 5 bases from V and 0 bases from J, with 10 bases between. Germline-derived CDR1 and CDR2 are MDHEN and SYDVKM. The CDR3 coding sequence is TGTGCCAGCAGTGAGGGCCTTCCAACTAATGAAAAACTGTTTTTT. Encoded protein: CASSEGLPTNEKLFF.

This clonotype has a count of ten or more. This chain joins TRBV6-1 and TRBJ1-3; D possibly corresponds to TRBD1 (5 bases). This CDR3 has 15 amino acids. Germline V gene data show CDR1 as MNHNS and CDR2 as SASEGT. Trimming stripped 5 bases from V and 1 base from J, with 12 bases between. CDR3 sequence: CASSPRRGSGNTIYF. Here the CDR3 DNA reads TGTGCCAGCAGTCCACGCCGGGGGTCTGGAAACACCATATATTTT.

As concerns this clonotype: This could be a read error, since a much larger clone is one nucleotide away. V gene TRBV13 combines with J gene TRBJ1-1; D not certain. Germline CDR1 reads PRHDT; CDR2 reads FYEKMQ (reference sequence). The CDR3 has 10 residues. This chain's CDR3 is CASSLTLAFF. CDR3 bases: TGCGCCAGCAGCCTCACGCTTGCTTTCTTT.

This rearrangement joins TRBV4-1 to TRBJ2-2; TRBD2 matches 10 bases. Germline lookup yields CDR1 MGHRA and CDR2 YSYEKL. V was pared by 1 base and J by 4 bases, with 9 bases of the junction left unmatched. CDR3 length: 18 amino acids. This CDR3 is CASSQGRLAGARTGELFF. The DNA of the CDR3 is TGCGCCAGCAGCCAAGGGCGTCTAGCGGGGGCCCGCACCGGGGAGCTGTTTTTT.

This clonotype was recorded a few times. V usage is TRBV20-1 and J usage is TRBJ2-3; 8 bases are shared with TRBD2. With V trimmed by 6 bases and J by 3 bases, 5 bases remained unmatched. The germline V gene encodes CDR1 DFQATT and CDR2 SNEGSKA (reference sequence). This CDR3 is built from 13 residues. Here the CDR3 DNA reads TGCAGTGCCGCGGGGGGCCCTACAGATACGCAGTATTTT. Protein sequence: CSAAGGPTDTQYF.